The rows below give T cell receptor beta chains drawn from one sample of a study of cytomegalovirus exposure and HLA in healthy donors. Using immunoSEQ multiplex PCR, the repertoire was profiled, and TCRdb retains in-frame clones only, with some absent. The sample has around 90,000 clones, roughly 60% seen once; the top ten hold about 2.3%. The sample taken for sequencing was PBMCs. The origin of the receptors is a human donor in good health. Each CDR3 is given with its conserved first and last residue.

v_gene: TRBV4-3
CDR3aa: CASRSYRGVNTEAFF

v_gene: TRBV7-9
CDR3aa: CASSAEGGRNYGYTF

v_gene: TRBV7-9
CDR3aa: CASSLDNRVNGYTF

v_gene: TRBV7-6
CDR3aa: CASSGDPGQETQYF

v_gene: TRBV7-3
CDR3aa: CASSSQGNTEAFF

v_gene: TRBV6-1
CDR3aa: CASSRRPIQETQYF

v_gene: TRBV6-1
CDR3aa: CASSEASGLGREKLFF

v_gene: TRBV7-9
CDR3aa: CASAVSGGAGYTGELFF

v_gene: TRBV6-1
CDR3aa: CASIRTGESQPQHF

v_gene: TRBV18
CDR3aa: CASRPSSGNQGNTIYF

v_gene: TRBV30
CDR3aa: CAWSAWDRVNEKLFF

v_gene: TRBV11-1
CDR3aa: CASSFVGIRDDEAFF

v_gene: TRBV5-1
CDR3aa: CASKGQGQSGGPLEQYF

v_gene: TRBV5-1
CDR3aa: CASSLHGGGAYNEQFF

v_gene: TRBV5-1
CDR3aa: CASSLGSRGNQPQHF

v_gene: TRBV30
CDR3aa: CAWIQGNSYNSPLHF

v_gene: TRBV18
CDR3aa: CASSLPSSYEQYF

v_gene: TRBV5-1
CDR3aa: CASSFLSNQPQHF

v_gene: TRBV7-2
CDR3aa: CASSHDSPRATYEQYF

v_gene: TRBV5-4
CDR3aa: CASSLDRADYNEQFF

v_gene: TRBV7-9
CDR3aa: CASSSGQLGSPLHF

v_gene: TRBV19
CDR3aa: CASSSPEGTVPSGANVLTF

v_gene: TRBV11-3
CDR3aa: CASSLAPKEAFF

v_gene: TRBV18
CDR3aa: CASWDRGRYNEQFF

v_gene: TRBV7-9
CDR3aa: CASSSSSFRSNIQYF

v_gene: TRBV11-3
CDR3aa: CASSGAKNIQYF

v_gene: TRBV4-1
CDR3aa: CASSQVGETEAFF

v_gene: TRBV19
CDR3aa: CASSMKSGTGSYEQYF

v_gene: TRBV10-3
CDR3aa: CAISGKDSGPQHF

v_gene: TRBV13
CDR3aa: CASSFDRIDTEAFF

v_gene: TRBV28
CDR3aa: CASREQGAPTYEQYF

v_gene: TRBV7-2
CDR3aa: CASSQDSYNYGYTF

v_gene: TRBV5-4
CDR3aa: CASSLVPGTGAYGYTF

v_gene: TRBV11-2
CDR3aa: CASSIGQGRGYTF

v_gene: TRBV7-8
CDR3aa: CASSLARGNTIYF

v_gene: TRBV29-1
CDR3aa: CSAGAGSYNEQFF

v_gene: TRBV15
CDR3aa: CATRPPGAINEKLFF

v_gene: TRBV6-5
CDR3aa: CASSSARIAGSGEQYF

v_gene: TRBV18
CDR3aa: CASSPGPGETQYF

v_gene: TRBV9
CDR3aa: CASSVGSWTSEETQYF

v_gene: TRBV4-2
CDR3aa: CASSQGLDRGDNSPLHF

v_gene: TRBV15
CDR3aa: CATSGDTNTEAFF

v_gene: TRBV2
CDR3aa: CASSDYLRNEKLFF

v_gene: TRBV7-6
CDR3aa: CASSLGAGAEGYNSPLHF

v_gene: TRBV7-2
CDR3aa: CASSTGQGYYGYTF

v_gene: TRBV7-9
CDR3aa: CASSSYSTEAFF

v_gene: TRBV19
CDR3aa: CASSFSGDNSPLHF

v_gene: TRBV19
CDR3aa: CATHRGNGYTF

v_gene: TRBV11-1
CDR3aa: CASSLHLGTGATDTQYF

v_gene: TRBV6-5
CDR3aa: CASSYYRRMNTEAFF

v_gene: TRBV29-1
CDR3aa: CSVDGVNYGYTF

v_gene: TRBV5-1
CDR3aa: CASSAGASNQPQHF

v_gene: TRBV6-1
CDR3aa: CASSEATVAGELFF

v_gene: TRBV5-6
CDR3aa: CASRPMGQGYGYTF

v_gene: TRBV10-3
CDR3aa: CAIRNGVRGNTIYF